These T cell receptor beta chains were read from a single sample in a study of T cell responses to AZD1222 COVID-19 vaccine. This table comes from immunoSEQ multiplex PCR, and its TCRdb copy is limited to in-frame clones, with some not included. This table holds approximately 80,000 clones, around nine tenths found once. This sample comprised peripheral blood, obtained 28 days after the second AZD1222 dose. The receptors shown here come from an adult who received the AZD1222 COVID-19 vaccine. CDR3s include the opening cysteine and the closing phenylalanine or tryptophan. The order of the fields is clone size, D gene, V gene, CDR3 length, J gene, CDR3 protein, CDR3 DNA. A D gene is named only where the DNA matches it firmly. Clone sizes are given selectively: once, few, many, or a class where the clone is expanded.

>-|-|TRBV7-9|12|TRBJ1-2
CASSFESGGYTF
TGTGCCAGCAGCTTTGAATCTGGCGGCTACACCTTC
>-|TRBD1|TRBV15|15|TRBJ1-2
CATSRDGQGSYGYTF
TGTGCCACCAGCAGAGATGGACAGGGAAGCTATGGCTACACCTTC
>-|-|TRBV3-1/TRBV3-2|13|TRBJ1-1
CASSQTGSTEAFF
TGTGCCAGCAGTCAAACAGGGAGCACTGAAGCTTTCTTT
>-|TRBD1|TRBV3-1/TRBV3-2|14|TRBJ1-1
CASNGQGVNTEAFF
TGTGCCAGCAACGGACAGGGTGTGAACACTGAAGCTTTCTTT
>-|-|TRBV2|16|TRBJ2-5
CASSGLGSLQGETQYF
TGTGCCAGCAGTGGGTTGGGGTCCCTACAGGGAGAGACCCAGTACTTC
>-|TRBD2|TRBV9|14|TRBJ2-3
CASSSASGADTQYF
TGTGCCAGCAGCTCGGCTAGCGGGGCAGATACGCAGTATTTT
>-|-|TRBV19|17|TRBJ2-5
CASSAQGGPGPSETQYF
TGTGCCAGTAGTGCCCAAGGGGGGCCGGGCCCGTCAGAGACCCAGTACTTC
>-|TRBD1|TRBV6-5|14|TRBJ1-6
CAGNRQGINSPLHF
TGTGCCGGAAATAGACAGGGGATAAATTCACCCCTCCACTTT
>-|-|TRBV5-1|13|TRBJ1-2
CASSDSFNYGYTF
TGCGCCAGCAGCGACAGCTTCAACTATGGCTACACCTTC
>-|-|TRBV7-9|16|TRBJ2-1
CASSLGVSGAYNEQFF
TGTGCCAGCAGCTTAGGAGTTTCGGGGGCTTACAATGAGCAGTTCTTC
>-|-|TRBV30|13|TRBJ2-7
CACTRGSSYEQYF
TGTGCCTGCACGAGGGGAAGCTCCTACGAGCAGTACTTC
>-|-|TRBV24-1|15|TRBJ2-2
CATSDLRRNTGELFF
TGTGCCACCAGTGATTTGAGGAGGAACACCGGGGAGCTGTTTTTT
>-|-|TRBV6-1|14|TRBJ1-5
CASSDRFQGQPQHF
TGTGCCAGCAGTGACCGTTTTCAAGGACAGCCCCAGCATTTT
>once|-|TRBV27|11|TRBJ2-2
CASIGGGELFF
TGTGCCAGCATAGGGGGCGGGGAGCTGTTTTTT
>-|TRBD2|TRBV9|16|TRBJ2-3
CASSAGTSGSTDTQYF
TGTGCCAGCAGCGCAGGGACTAGCGGGAGCACAGATACGCAGTATTTT
>once|-|TRBV7-3|14|TRBJ2-1
CASSLGSAYNEQFF
TGTGCCAGCAGCTTGGGGTCGGCCTACAATGAGCAGTTCTTC
>few|TRBD2|TRBV12-3/TRBV12-4|13|TRBJ2-3
CASSLTSGDTQYF
TGTGCCAGCAGCCTGACTAGCGGGGATACGCAGTATTTT
>-|-|TRBV5-1|15|TRBJ1-1
CASSLEAGRNTEAFF
TGCGCCAGCAGCTTGGAGGCGGGTAGGAACACTGAAGCTTTCTTT
>-|-|TRBV3-1/TRBV3-2|14|TRBJ1-2
CASSQDQGLYGYTF
TGTGCCAGCAGCCAAGACCAGGGGCTCTATGGCTACACCTTC
>once|-|TRBV5-4|16|TRBJ2-3
CASSLVQATRTDTQYF
TGTGCCAGCAGCTTGGTTCAAGCGACACGTACAGATACGCAGTATTTT
>-|-|TRBV5-4|14|TRBJ2-7
CASTTGPESYEQYF
TGTGCCAGCACGACAGGCCCCGAATCCTACGAGCAGTACTTC
>-|TRBD2|TRBV3-1/TRBV3-2|14|TRBJ2-3
CASSGGSGTDTQYF
TGTGCCAGCTCGGGGGGGAGCGGCACAGATACGCAGTATTTT
>-|-|TRBV4-1|16|TRBJ2-7
CASSQRSGTISYEQYF
TGCGCCAGCAGCCAACGAAGCGGGACAATCTCCTACGAGCAGTACTTC
>-|TRBD1|TRBV2|13|TRBJ1-4
CASRRDRYEKLFF
TGTGCCAGCAGGAGGGACAGATACGAAAAACTGTTTTTT
>-|-|TRBV21-1|13|TRBJ1-1
CASSKKGVGEAFF
TGTGCCAGCAGCAAAAAGGGGGTGGGTGAAGCTTTCTTT
>-|-|TRBV6-2/TRBV6-3|13|TRBJ2-7
CASSLPGAYEQYF
TGTGCCAGCAGTCTTCCGGGGGCCTACGAGCAGTACTTC
>-|TRBD1|TRBV5-6|15|TRBJ2-1
CASKRNRGRDNEQFF
TGTGCCAGCAAGCGCAACAGGGGAAGGGACAATGAGCAGTTCTTC
>-|TRBD1|TRBV4-1|17|TRBJ1-2
CASSQESRDRVYSGYTF
TGCGCCAGCAGCCAAGAATCCCGGGACAGGGTTTATAGTGGCTACACCTTC
>once|TRBD2|TRBV6-4|16|TRBJ2-1
CASSDSGSSGRPEQFF
TGTGCCAGCAGTGACTCTGGGTCTAGCGGGAGGCCTGAGCAGTTCTTC
>-|-|TRBV6-5|14|TRBJ1-6
CASRWTAANSPLHF
TGTGCCAGCAGGTGGACAGCGGCGAATTCACCCCTCCACTTT
>-|TRBD2|TRBV29-1|14|TRBJ2-7
CSVGTSGGHYEQYF
TGCAGCGTTGGGACTAGCGGGGGACACTACGAGCAGTACTTC
>once|-|TRBV4-3|15|TRBJ2-7
CASSQDPGTYYEQYF
TGCGCCAGCAGCCAAGATCCGGGCACCTACTACGAGCAGTACTTC
>-|TRBD1|TRBV5-1|15|TRBJ1-2
CASSLGTGELLGYTF
TGCGCCAGCAGCCTAGGGACAGGGGAACTTCTTGGCTACACCTTC
>-|TRBD2|TRBV9|15|TRBJ2-3
CASSVLAGFTDTQYF
TGTGCCAGCAGCGTACTAGCGGGGTTCACAGATACGCAGTATTTT
>-|TRBD2|TRBV3-1/TRBV3-2|15|TRBJ2-1
CASSQELAGYNEQFF
TGTGCCAGCAGCCAAGAACTAGCGGGATACAATGAGCAGTTCTTC
>-|-|TRBV15|15|TRBJ1-2
CATRETQPTNYGYTF
TGTGCCACCAGGGAAACACAGCCTACTAACTATGGCTACACCTTC
>-|TRBD1|TRBV27|15|TRBJ2-1
CASSLGRGPYNEQFF
TGTGCCAGCAGTTTAGGCAGGGGGCCGTACAATGAGCAGTTCTTC
>-|-|TRBV5-1|15|TRBJ1-5
CASSLAGSRNQPQHF
TGCGCCAGCAGCTTGGCAGGGAGTCGCAATCAGCCCCAGCATTTT
>-|-|TRBV24-1|15|TRBJ2-3
CATNGLPSSTDTQYF
TGTGCCACCAATGGCCTCCCGTCTAGCACAGATACGCAGTATTTT
>-|-|TRBV4-3|15|TRBJ2-3
CASSQDGALTDTQYF
TGCGCCAGCAGCCAAGACGGGGCCCTCACAGATACGCAGTATTTT
>-|-|TRBV6-4|17|TRBJ1-1
CASSLPYGGQRDTEAFF
TGTGCCAGCAGTCTTCCGTACGGGGGCCAGAGGGACACTGAAGCTTTCTTT
>-|TRBD2|TRBV5-6|18|TRBJ2-1
CASSLVSGTHFSYNEQFF
TGTGCCAGCAGCTTGGTTAGCGGGACCCATTTCTCCTACAATGAGCAGTTCTTC
>-|-|TRBV6-5|13|TRBJ1-5
CASSINSNQPQHF
TGTGCCAGCAGTATAAACTCCAATCAGCCCCAGCATTTT
>-|TRBD2|TRBV9|16|TRBJ2-1
CASSVVSLAGTYEQFF
TGTGCCAGCAGCGTAGTTAGCCTAGCGGGGACCTATGAGCAGTTCTTC
>once|-|TRBV5-1|14|TRBJ1-1
CASSFQGSDGGAFF
TGCGCCAGCAGCTTTCAGGGAAGCGACGGGGGAGCTTTCTTT
>-|TRBD1|TRBV12-3/TRBV12-4|13|TRBJ1-1
CASRGQMNTEAFF
TGTGCCAGCAGGGGACAGATGAACACTGAAGCTTTCTTT
>-|-|TRBV29-1|11|TRBJ1-2
CSVETGTDYTF
TGCAGCGTTGAAACAGGGACGGACTACACCTTC
>-|-|TRBV5-4|14|TRBJ1-5
CASSLEGGVEPQHF
TGTGCCAGCAGCTTGGAGGGGGGGGTTGAGCCCCAGCATTTT
>-|-|TRBV7-3|14|TRBJ2-1
CASSLMGSYNEQFF
TGTGCCAGCAGCTTGATGGGTTCCTACAATGAGCAGTTCTTC
>-|-|TRBV5-1|13|TRBJ1-2
CASSLAGSNGYTF
TGCGCCAGCAGCTTGGCGGGCTCCAACGGCTACACCTTC